The sample holds a few counts of the clone carrying this T cell receptor (beta chain). The data were obtained in a study of cytomegalovirus exposure and HLA in healthy donors. The study ran its PCR with 60 Vbeta and 13 Jbeta primers. Some clones are missing from TCRdb's copy, which holds only in-frame ones; the method was immunoSEQ multiplex PCR. The table records about 140,000 clones, roughly 78% of them present only once. The specimen was PBMCs. The sequence came from a man aged 18 to 29 in good health and CMV-seropositive.

CDR3 region: CASSVDNYGYTF. The DNA for the CDR3 is TGTGCCAGCAGTGTCGACAATTATGGCTACACCTTC. The chain uses TRBV2 and TRBJ1-2, with unresolved D. Trimming took 4 bases from V and 5 from J, leaving 8 bases between them. The CDR3 runs to 12 residues. Germline-derived CDR1 and CDR2 are SNHLY and FYNNEI.